These 30 T cell receptor beta chains came from one sample sequenced in a study of human T cells and chemical hapten exposure. Time point defined: healthy volunteer bleed at 2 weeks. Unfractionated whole blood yielded total RNA. Each CDR3 protein is one row after TCRdb ran MiXCR on the RACE reads. The repertoire has approximately 33,000 distinct CDR3 sequences, less than 8% of them found once; the top ten carry approximately 9.8%. Sequences were obtained from whole blood. The receptors were sampled from a human donor in good health. Some clones in this sample may be carry-over from other donors' samples.

This clonotype occurred many times. V usage is TRBV28 and J usage is TRBJ1-1; 7 bases match TRBD1. From germline, CDR1 is MDHEN and CDR2 SYDVKM. With 6 bases clipped from V and 5 bases from J, the junction kept 9 bases outside the gene matches. CDR3 length equals 14 residues. In DNA form, the CDR3 reads TGTGCCAGCAGGGCGACAGGGAGGCGGACTGAAGCTTTCTTT. This translates into CASRATGRRTEAFF. The full variable domain, its missing parts supplied by reference TRBV28 and TRBJ1-1, is DVKVTQSSRYLVKRTGEKVFLECVQDMDHENMFWYRQDPGLGLRLIYFSYDVKMKEKGDIPEGYSVSREKKERFSLILESASTNQTSMYLCASRATGRRTEAFFGQGTRLTVV.

This chain joins TRBV19 and TRBJ2-2; the D gene is possibly TRBD2 (5 bases). CDR1 is LNHDA, CDR2 SQIVND, per germline (reference sequence). Trimming shortened V by 3 bases and J by 2 bases, and 13 bases separated the two germline ends. The CDR3 consists of 16 residues. This CDR3 reads CASSISRGRNTGELFF. For the CDR3, the DNA is TGTGCCAGTAGTATTTCGAGAGGGAGAAACACCGGGGAGCTGTTTTTT.

This clonotype was picked up many times. The chain links TRBV4-2 to TRBJ2-1; 11 bases map to TRBD2. Germline lookup yields CDR1 LGHNA and CDR2 YNFKEQ. The J segment lost 6 bases and the V segment lost 0 bases, leaving 10 bases of the junction unmatched. The CDR3 is 18 amino acids. CDR3 in amino acids: CASSQDGAASGRTNEQFF. The CDR3 DNA sequence: TGTGCCAGCAGCCAAGATGGGGCGGCTAGCGGGAGGACCAATGAGCAGTTCTTC.

This clonotype was found a few times. DNA of the CDR3: TGTGCCAGCAGTCGCCCAGGGGGTAGCACAGATACGCAGTATTTT. Amino acids: CASSRPGGSTDTQYF. The rearrangement links TRBV7-9 to TRBJ2-3; 7 positions match TRBD1. The CDR3 sequence is 15 residues long. Germline values: CDR1 SEHNR, CDR2 FQNEAQ (reference sequence). After removal of 6 bases from V and 0 bases from J, the junction contained 6 bases not matched to a gene.

The sample holds a few counts of this clonotype. The chain couples TRBV2 to TRBJ2-3, with D tentatively TRBD2 (5 bases). The germline gives CDR1 SNHLY, CDR2 FYNNEI. The V end lost 5 bases, the J end lost 4 bases, and 10 bases lay between the germline ends. The CDR3 has 13 residues. The CDR3 nucleotides are TGTGCCAGCAGTCCTAGACTACCAGATACGCAGTATTTT. Protein: CASSPRLPDTQYF.

The chain recombines TRBV7-2 with TRBJ1-2, with D possibly being TRBD1 (6 bases). V lost 6 bases and J 5 bases, leaving 13 bases between the germline ends. The germline V gene has CDR1 SGHTA and CDR2 FQGNSA. The CDR3 extends over 13 amino acids. The CDR3 protein is CASSFDRQYGYTF. The CDR3 bases are TGTGCCAGCAGTTTCGACAGGCAGTATGGCTACACCTTC. The full variable domain, its missing parts supplied by reference TRBV7-2 and TRBJ1-2, is GAGVSQSPSNKVTEKGKDVELRCDPISGHTALYWYRQSLGQGLEFLIYFQGNSAPDKSGLPSDRFSAERTGGSVSTLTIQRTQQEDSAVYLCASSFDRQYGYTFGSGTRLTVV.

The sample holds a few counts of this clonotype. The V call is TRBV20-1, the J call TRBJ1-4, with a possible D match to TRBD1 (6 bases). Germline V gene sequence: CDR1 DFQATT, CDR2 SNEGSKA (reference sequence). V lost 6 bases to trimming and J lost 5 bases, with 16 bases between them. The CDR3 covers 14 residues. In DNA form, the CDR3 reads TGCAGTGCCCGAACGGGGGGCGCGAATGAAAAACTGTTTTTT. The encoded protein is CSARTGGANEKLFF.

In this sample, this clonotype turned up many times. The CDR3 loop is CASSSVGGAATEAFF. The CDR3 DNA reads as TGTGCCAGCAGCTCAGTAGGAGGGGCTGCCACTGAAGCTTTCTTT. The chain is built from TRBV9 and TRBJ1-1, with a tentative D call TRBD1 (5 bases). The CDR3 has 15 amino acids. Trimming removed 4 bases from V and 4 bases from J, with 17 bases in between. Germline assignment: CDR1 SGDLS and CDR2 YYNGEE.

This clonotype was picked up many times. J is TRBJ1-5 and V is TRBV6-6, with D unresolved. Trimming took off 7 bases at V and 6 bases at J, with 7 bases between the two ends. Germline V gives CDR1 MNHNY, CDR2 SVGAGI (reference sequence). The CDR3 has 11 residues. The CDR3 DNA sequence: TGTGCCAGCATGGAATCTCAGCCCCAGCATTTT. This translates into CASMESQPQHF.

The rearrangement joins TRBV28 to TRBJ2-2, with D unclear. Germline values: CDR1 MDHEN, CDR2 SYDVKM. The CDR3 has 13 amino acids. V was pared by 2 bases and J by 3 bases, with 4 bases between. The CDR3 bases are TGTGCCAGCAGTTTACAGCACACCGGGGAGCTGTTTTTT. Its protein is CASSLQHTGELFF.

This clonotype has a count of ten or more. The V call is TRBV12-3 or TRBV12-4, the J call TRBJ2-1, with D perhaps matching TRBD2 (6 bases). Trimming took 5 bases from V and 4 from J, leaving 9 bases between them. The CDR3 spans 13 residues. The CDR3 DNA follows: TGTGCCAGCAGTCGACTAGTATACAATGAGCAGTTCTTC. Its protein product is CASSRLVYNEQFF.

This clonotype was recorded a few times. CDR3 amino acids: CASSSLVWGAESPLHF. The CDR3 DNA reads TGCGCCAGCAGCTCCCTCGTGTGGGGGGCTGAGTCACCCCTCCACTTT. The J gene is TRBJ1-6, the V gene TRBV5-1, with a tentative D call TRBD1 (6 bases). The germline CDR1 and CDR2 sequences are SGHRS and YFSETQ. This CDR3 is 16 amino acids long. V dropped 3 bases and J dropped 10 bases, with 20 bases sitting between them.

The genes are TRBV28 and TRBJ2-5; D unresolved. Germline CDR1 reads MDHEN; CDR2 reads SYDVKM. V lost 8 bases to trimming and J lost 5 bases, with 12 bases between them. The CDR3 covers 12 residues. This chain's CDR3 is CASPRRKETQYF. CDR3 nucleotide sequence: TGTGCCAGCCCGAGGCGAAAGGAGACCCAGTACTTC. The whole variable domain, filled in from reference TRBV28 and TRBJ2-5, reads DVKVTQSSRYLVKRTGEKVFLECVQDMDHENMFWYRQDPGLGLRLIYFSYDVKMKEKGDIPEGYSVSREKKERFSLILESASTNQTSMYLCASPRRKETQYFGPGTRLLVL.

This clonotype was picked up a small number of times. The V gene is TRBV12-3 or TRBV12-4, the J gene TRBJ2-3; D uncertain. Trimming took off 3 bases at V and 2 bases at J, with 21 bases between the two ends. The CDR3 length is 18 residues. The CDR3 nucleotides are TGTGCCAGCAGTTTCTCCCCCCTGGGCTCGCGAGTCACAGATACGCAGTATTTT. Translated, it gives CASSFSPLGSRVTDTQYF.

This clonotype was observed a handful of times. The chain joins TRBV12-3 or TRBV12-4 to TRBJ1-1; D may be TRBD1 (6 bases). The CDR3 totals 12 residues. Trimming removed 8 bases from V and 3 bases from J, with 10 bases in between. The CDR3 DNA sequence: TGTGCCAGCGTACAGGGTCACACTGAAGCTTTCTTT. Translation gives CASVQGHTEAFF.

The rearrangement links TRBV30 to TRBJ1-5; D unresolved. From germline, CDR1 is GTSNPN and CDR2 SVGIG (reference sequence). V lost 2 bases and J 3 bases, leaving 8 bases between the germline ends. This CDR3 region has 13 residues. CDR3 sequence: CAWSLGNNQPQHF. The DNA of the CDR3 is TGTGCCTGGAGTTTAGGGAACAATCAGCCCCAGCATTTT.

In this sample, this clonotype turned up many times. The chain has TRBV28 and TRBJ2-2, with 11 bases matching TRBD1. Germline CDR1 reads MDHEN; CDR2 reads SYDVKM. This CDR3 is built from 15 residues. Trimming cost V 5 bases and J 7 bases; bases outside gene matches: 6. The CDR3 coding sequence is TGTGCCAGCAGTCCAGGGACAGGGGGGTTCGGGGAGCTGTTTTTT. It is translated as CASSPGTGGFGELFF. Drawing the rest from reference TRBV28 and TRBJ2-2, the complete variable domain is DVKVTQSSRYLVKRTGEKVFLECVQDMDHENMFWYRQDPGLGLRLIYFSYDVKMKEKGDIPEGYSVSREKKERFSLILESASTNQTSMYLCASSPGTGGFGELFFGEGSRLTVL.

This clonotype was detected a few times. The rearrangement joins TRBV2 to TRBJ1-1, with 9 positions matching TRBD1. This CDR3 has 13 residues. Germline trimming cut 6 bases from V and 4 bases from J; bases unmatched to any gene: 3. The germline CDR1 and CDR2 sequences are SNHLY and FYNNEI. CDR3 in amino acids: CASRKTGGTEAFF. DNA for the CDR3: TGTGCCAGCAGGAAGACAGGGGGCACTGAAGCTTTCTTT.

The chain is built from TRBV18 and TRBJ2-1; D is undetermined. V lost 2 bases to trimming and J lost 3 bases, with 8 bases between them. This CDR3 comprises 14 residues. Germline V gene lookup returns CDR1 KGHSH and CDR2 LQKENI. The CDR3 here is CASSPGVNYNEQFF. CDR3 in DNA: TGTGCCAGCTCACCAGGGGTTAACTACAATGAGCAGTTCTTC.

In the case of this clonotype: One junction end does not reproduce the germline sequence, and a read error may be involved. This chain uses TRBV6-1 with TRBJ1-1; D remains ambiguous. The germline gives CDR1 MNHNS, CDR2 SASEGT. The CDR3 has 15 amino acids. CDR3 protein: CASKEANGPNTEALF. CDR3 bases: TGTGCCAGCAAAGAGGCGAATGGGCCGAACACTGAAGCTCTCTTT.

This clonotype was counted ten times or more. This chain links TRBV10-3 with TRBJ2-1; no clear D gene. The CDR3 contains 11 residues. V lost 5 bases to trimming and J lost 8 bases, with 7 bases between them. The germline gives CDR1 ENHRY, CDR2 SYGVKD. The CDR3 coding sequence is TGTGCCATCAGTTCTCGGGATGAGCAGTTCTTC. It is translated as CAISSRDEQFF.

This clonotype was counted at least ten times. This CDR3 is CASSETGGDEQFF. The CDR3 DNA sequence: TGTGCCAGCAGTGAAACAGGAGGGGATGAGCAGTTCTTC. The chain combines TRBV25-1 with TRBJ2-1, with a possible D match to TRBD2 (6 bases). The CDR3 loop spans 13 amino acids. V lost 2 bases to trimming and J lost 8 bases, with 10 bases between them. From germline, CDR1 is MGHDK and CDR2 SYGVNS.

This clonotype was detected many times. The chain is built from TRBV7-8 and TRBJ1-1; 9 positions agree with TRBD1. In germline, CDR1 is SGHVS, CDR2 FQNEAQ. The J segment lost 8 bases and the V segment lost 4 bases, leaving 8 bases of the junction unmatched. This CDR3 spans 14 amino acids. CDR3 DNA: TGTGCCAGCAGCTGGACAGGGGCGAATCCCGAAGCTTTCTTT. This codes for CASSWTGANPEAFF.

This clonotype was seen ten or more times. This chain joins TRBV20-1 and TRBJ2-7; TRBD2 agrees at 9 bases. CDR3 length: 15 amino acids. Germline V gives CDR1 DFQATT, CDR2 SNEGSKA (reference sequence). V was clipped by 1 base and J by 3 bases; unmatched bases: 7. CDR3: CSARGETSGDYEQYF. Written as DNA, the CDR3 is TGCAGTGCTAGAGGAGAGACTAGCGGCGACTACGAGCAGTACTTC.

This chain uses TRBV28 with TRBJ2-3; perhaps D is TRBD1 or TRBD2 (5 bases each). The CDR3 covers 14 residues. Germline V gene lookup returns CDR1 MDHEN and CDR2 SYDVKM. Trimming shortened V by 8 bases and J by 4 bases, and 16 bases separated the two germline ends. The CDR3, as DNA: TGTGCCAGCGGGACCCCGGGCTGGTCAGATACGCAGTATTTT. It is translated as CASGTPGWSDTQYF. Full variable domain (missing parts from reference TRBV28 and TRBJ2-3): DVKVTQSSRYLVKRTGEKVFLECVQDMDHENMFWYRQDPGLGLRLIYFSYDVKMKEKGDIPEGYSVSREKKERFSLILESASTNQTSMYLCASGTPGWSDTQYFGPGTRLTVL.

V usage is TRBV29-1 and J usage is TRBJ1-2, with D maybe TRBD1 (5 bases). The CDR3 is made up of 17 amino acids. Germline values: CDR1 SQVTM, CDR2 ANQGSEA. The V and J ends lost 1 base and 4 bases respectively, with 22 bases between them. The CDR3 nucleotides read TGCAGCGTTGAAGGATCTCTATCCGGGACCGATGTCTATGGCTACACCTTC. This gives the protein CSVEGSLSGTDVYGYTF.

This clonotype turned up a few times. The V gene is TRBV18, the J gene TRBJ2-1, with D tentatively TRBD2 (7 bases). CDR3 length: 18 residues. V was shortened by 6 bases and J by 4 bases, with 25 bases between the two germline ends. Per germline, CDR1 KGHSH and CDR2 LQKENI. The CDR3 bases are TGTGCCAGCTCTCTGAATGTGCCCGCGGGGGCAAGGTACAATGAGCAGTTCTTC. Protein sequence: CASSLNVPAGARYNEQFF.

This clonotype was seen a few times. The chain combines TRBV20-1 with TRBJ1-5; 11 bases line up with TRBD1. This CDR3 region has 14 residues. The germline gives CDR1 DFQATT, CDR2 SNEGSKA (reference sequence). V dropped 5 bases and J dropped 4; count of bases not matched to a gene: 4. The CDR3 spells CSAWDRGGNQPQHF. DNA of the CDR3: TGCAGTGCTTGGGACAGGGGGGGGAATCAGCCCCAGCATTTT.

This clonotype showed up many times. This chain uses TRBV29-1 with TRBJ1-1; D unresolved. With 4 bases removed from V and 1 base from J, the gap between germline ends came to 16 bases. The germline V gene has CDR1 SQVTM and CDR2 ANQGSEA. The CDR3 has 15 amino acids. CDR3 sequence reads: CSVGPGWARNTEAFF. The CDR3 coding sequence is TGCAGCGTTGGACCTGGTTGGGCGAGGAACACTGAAGCTTTCTTT. Looking up the rest from reference TRBV29-1 and TRBJ1-1 gives the full variable domain: SAVISQKPSRDICQRGTSLTIQCQVDSQVTMMFWYRQQPGQSLTLIATANQGSEATYESGFVIDKFPISRPNLTFSTLTVSNMSPEDSSIYLCSVGPGWARNTEAFFGQGTRLTVV.

This rearrangement joins TRBV14 to TRBJ2-7, with a possible D match to TRBD2 (6 bases). V gave up 4 bases and J gave up 4 bases, with 17 bases separating them. Germline loops: CDR1 SGHDN, CDR2 FVKESK. This CDR3 contains 15 residues. The CDR3 nucleotides are TGTGCCAGCAGCCCCCAGTACGGGGGTAGGTACGAGCAGTACTTC. This gives the protein CASSPQYGGRYEQYF. Looking up the rest from reference TRBV14 and TRBJ2-7 gives the full variable domain: EAGVTQFPSHSVIEKGQTVTLRCDPISGHDNLYWYRRVMGKEIKFLLHFVKESKQDESGMPNNRFLAERTGGTYSTLKVQPAELEDSGVYFCASSPQYGGRYEQYFGPGTRLTVT.